The 26 T cell receptor beta chains presented below share a single source sample, sequenced in a study of blood T cell repertoires in COVID-19. Libraries were prepared by immunoSEQ multiplex PCR; TCRdb keeps only in-frame clonotypes and omits some of them. The sample records roughly 54,000 clones, 85% to 95% being singletons. Specimen: peripheral blood. These receptors were obtained from a man over 45 with acute or convalescent COVID-19.

The DNA for the CDR3 is TGCGCCAGCAGCTGGGGACTAGCGGGAGAAAGGGGCAATGAGCAGTTCTTC. Protein product: CASSWGLAGERGNEQFF. This chain connects TRBV5-1 to TRBJ2-1, with TRBD2 identical over 14 bases. CDR3 length: 17 residues. With V trimmed by 3 bases and J by 6 bases, 8 bases remained unmatched. CDR1 and CDR2 (germline): SGHRS, YFSETQ.

The chain couples TRBV29-1 to TRBJ2-7; 8 bases agree with TRBD1. Germline trimming cut 4 bases from V and 6 bases from J; bases unmatched to any gene: 8. This CDR3 is 13 amino acids long. Germline-derived CDR1 and CDR2 are SQVTM and ANQGSEA. In DNA, the CDR3 is TGCAGCGTTGCAGGCCAGGGGGCCGGCGAGCAGTACTTC. Amino acids: CSVAGQGAGEQYF.

This chain joins TRBV11-2 and TRBJ2-3; TRBD2 matches at 7 bases. This CDR3 is 19 amino acids long. V lost 5 bases and J lost 0; bases outside the gene matches: 17. Germline V CDR1 and CDR2: SGHAT, FQNNGV. CDR3 sequence: CASSAPVGSGLVSTDTQYF. DNA for the CDR3: TGTGCCAGCAGCGCGCCAGTGGGTAGCGGGCTGGTCAGCACAGATACGCAGTATTTT.

The V call is TRBV3-1 (or the pseudogene TRBV3-2), the J call TRBJ2-7; maybe TRBD1 (6 bases). CDR3 length: 14 amino acids. The V end lost 4 bases, the J end lost 3 bases, and 13 bases lay between the germline ends. Germline-derived CDR1 and CDR2 are LGHDT and YNNKEL (reference sequence). The CDR3 here is CASSRQGSVYEQYF. CDR3 bases: TGTGCCAGCAGCCGGCAGGGGTCTGTCTACGAGCAGTACTTC.

The chain couples TRBV3-1 (or the pseudogene TRBV3-2) to TRBJ2-6, with D possibly matching TRBD1 (6 bases). The germline CDR1 and CDR2 sequences are LGHDT and YNNKEL (reference sequence). Trimming cost V 1 base and J 3 bases, with 7 bases left between them. The CDR3 runs 15 residues. The CDR3 reads CASSQAGDGANVLTF. The CDR3 DNA is TGTGCCAGCAGCCAAGCAGGGGATGGGGCCAACGTCCTGACTTTC.

The chain couples TRBV5-5 to TRBJ2-3, with a weak D call TRBD2 (7 bases). The CDR3 consists of 15 residues. V dropped 5 bases and J dropped 9 bases, with 22 bases sitting between them. Germline V lookup: CDR1 SGHKS, CDR2 YYEKEE (reference sequence). CDR3 sequence reads: CASSQTSGRGRTQYF. The CDR3 DNA is TGTGCCAGCAGTCAAACGTCAGGGAGGGGGAGAACGCAGTATTTT.

J is TRBJ1-2 and V is TRBV4-1, with 8 bases lining up with TRBD1. The J segment lost 8 bases and the V segment lost 3 bases, leaving 8 bases of the junction unmatched. Germline V gene sequence: CDR1 MGHRA, CDR2 YSYEKL. This CDR3 contains 14 residues. CDR3 in DNA: TGCGCCAGCAGCCAGGAGGACAGGGCGATGGGCTACACCTTC. As protein: CASSQEDRAMGYTF.

The gene calls are TRBV7-2 and TRBJ2-7; possibly TRBD2 for D (6 bases). With 1 base removed from V and 0 bases from J, the gap between germline ends came to 10 bases. This CDR3 has 15 amino acids. Germline V gives CDR1 SGHTA, CDR2 FQGNSA. CDR3 region: CASSLGRGYSYEQYF. The CDR3 coding sequence is TGTGCCAGCAGCTTAGGGCGGGGATACTCCTACGAGCAGTACTTC.

CDR3 nucleotide sequence: TGTGCCACCCCTCTGGGGGGGAGAATCTACAATGAGCAGTTCTTC. This gives the protein CATPLGGRIYNEQFF. The chain employs TRBV24-1 and TRBJ2-1; TRBD2 matches at 7 bases. V lost 9 bases to trimming and J lost 3 bases; unmatched junction nucleotides: 10. Germline V gene sequence: CDR1 KGHDR, CDR2 SFDVKD. The CDR3 consists of 15 residues.

Here the CDR3 reads CASSSGGSNYNEQFF. CDR3 nucleotides: TGTGCCAGCAGCTCCGGCGGGAGTAACTACAATGAGCAGTTCTTC. J is TRBJ2-1 and V is TRBV11-2, with TRBD2 identical over 7 bases. The CDR3 spans 15 residues. J was trimmed by 3 bases and V by 4 bases; bases with no gene match: 6. The germline V gene encodes CDR1 SGHAT and CDR2 FQNNGV. Variable domain in full (rest from reference TRBV11-2 and TRBJ2-1): EAGVAQSPRYKIIEKRQSVAFWCNPISGHATLYWYQQILGQGPKLLIQFQNNGVVDDSQLPKDRFSAERLKGVDSTLKIQPAKLEDSAVYLCASSSGGSNYNEQFFGPGTRLTVL.

This chain joins TRBV19 and TRBJ1-2; TRBD1 matches at 7 bases. The CDR3 is 14 residues long. The V segment lost 7 bases and the J segment 5 bases; nucleotides outside the gene matches: 10. CDR1 is LNHDA and CDR2 is SQIVND in the germline V gene (reference sequence). CDR3 nucleotides: TGTGCCAGTATAAACAGGGGCGTTAATTATGGCTACACCTTC. It specifies CASINRGVNYGYTF.

The gene calls are TRBV9 and TRBJ1-1, with no clear D. The CDR3 contains 13 residues. V lost 0 bases, J lost 1 base, and 4 bases lay in between. Germline CDR1 and CDR2: SGDLS and YYNGEE. The chain's CDR3 is CASSVARNTEAFF. CDR3 in DNA: TGTGCCAGCAGCGTAGCTAGGAACACTGAAGCTTTCTTT. Full variable domain (missing parts from reference TRBV9 and TRBJ1-1): DSGVTQTPKHLITATGQRVTLRCSPRSGDLSVYWYQQSLDQGLQFLIQYYNGEERAKGNILERFSAQQFPDLHSELNLSSLELGDSALYFCASSVARNTEAFFGQGTRLTVV.

The rearrangement uses TRBV7-9 and TRBJ2-7; maybe TRBD1 (5 bases). The CDR3 is made up of 12 amino acids. With 5 bases removed from V and 4 bases from J, the gap between germline ends came to 9 bases. CDR1 is SEHNR and CDR2 is FQNEAQ in the germline V gene (reference sequence). DNA for the CDR3: TGTGCCAGCAGCCCCACAGGATACGAGCAGTACTTC. Its protein is CASSPTGYEQYF.

V and J are TRBV28 and TRBJ1-3, with a weak D call TRBD1 (5 bases). V lost 7 bases to trimming and J lost 4 bases, with 14 bases between them. This CDR3 has 14 amino acids. Germline values: CDR1 MDHEN, CDR2 SYDVKM. The chain's CDR3 is CASIQSDRGNTIYF. CDR3 sequence (DNA): TGTGCCAGCATTCAGTCAGACAGAGGAAACACCATATATTTT.

This chain links TRBV27 with TRBJ2-5, with D perhaps matching TRBD1 (5 bases). Germline-derived CDR1 and CDR2 are MNHEY and SMNVEV (reference sequence). Deletions cut 2 bases from V and 7 bases from J, with 17 bases between. CDR3 length: 15 amino acids. CDR3 loop: CASSLTDSSQGTQYF. As DNA, the CDR3 is TGTGCCAGCAGTTTAACTGACAGTAGCCAGGGGACCCAGTACTTC.

This clone was counted a single time. V gene TRBV5-1 combines with J gene TRBJ2-1, with 16 bases identical to TRBD2. Germline assignment: CDR1 SGHRS and CDR2 YFSETQ. V shed 4 bases and J 7 bases; nucleotides not matched to a gene: 8. This CDR3 region has 17 residues. The CDR3: CASSTGLAGGPGNEQFF. The DNA for the CDR3 is TGCGCCAGCAGCACGGGACTAGCGGGAGGGCCTGGTAATGAGCAGTTCTTC.

This chain uses TRBV6-2 or TRBV6-3 with TRBJ2-3; 11 bases map to TRBD2. The trim removed 5 bases at V and 5 bases at J, leaving 12 bases unmatched. Germline CDR1 reads MNHEY; CDR2 reads SVGEGT. The CDR3 is made up of 17 amino acids. CDR3 sequence: CASSPGVAGGPGDTQYF. The CDR3 nucleotides are TGTGCCAGCAGTCCCGGGGTAGCGGGAGGGCCAGGAGATACGCAGTATTTT.

V is TRBV7-9 and J is TRBJ2-7; TRBD2 matches 11 bases. The CDR3 consists of 15 residues. The V gene's germline CDR1 is SEHNR and CDR2 FQNEAQ (reference sequence). V lost 3 bases, J lost 0 bases, and 1 base stayed unmatched. Here the CDR3 DNA reads TGTGCCAGCAGCTTGACTAGCGGGGACTCCTACGAGCAGTACTTC. It translates to CASSLTSGDSYEQYF.

This clone was seen only once. The V and J genes are TRBV7-9 and TRBJ2-7; 12 nucleotides line up with TRBD1. The CDR3 extends over 17 amino acids. Germline loops: CDR1 SEHNR, CDR2 FQNEAQ (reference sequence). Unmatched junction bases numbered 6, after V lost 2 bases and J lost 1 base. This chain's CDR3 is CASSLLGTGGPSYEQYF. As DNA, the CDR3 is TGTGCCAGCAGCTTACTCGGGACAGGGGGCCCATCCTACGAGCAGTACTTC.

The rearrangement joins TRBV5-1 to TRBJ2-3, with D perhaps matching TRBD2 (5 bases). V lost 4 bases, J lost 0 bases, and 18 bases lay in between. The CDR3 runs to 17 residues. CDR1 is SGHRS and CDR2 is YFSETQ in the germline V gene. The CDR3 sequence: CASSLIGGASSTDTQYF. The CDR3, as DNA: TGCGCCAGCAGCCTGATTGGAGGAGCTTCTAGCACAGATACGCAGTATTTT.

The chain combines TRBV7-9 with TRBJ1-6, with D possibly TRBD1 on 6 matching bases. CDR1 SEHNR and CDR2 FQNEAQ come from the germline V gene (reference sequence). CDR3 size: 14 residues. V was clipped by 2 bases and J by 9 bases, with 11 bases between them. CDR3 in DNA: TGTGCCAGCAGCTTACAGGGGAGTGGTTCACCCCTCCACTTT. Protein sequence: CASSLQGSGSPLHF.

This rearrangement joins TRBV11-2 to TRBJ2-2; maybe TRBD2 (7 bases). The ends were cut back, 3 bases at V and 6 bases at J, with 20 bases in the middle. The germline CDR1 and CDR2 sequences are SGHAT and FQNNGV. The CDR3 has 17 amino acids. The CDR3 here is CASSFRASGTTAGELFF. The CDR3 DNA is TGTGCCAGCAGCTTCAGAGCGAGCGGGACAACGGCCGGGGAGCTGTTTTTT.

This rearrangement joins TRBV6-1 to TRBJ1-5, with 8 bases aligning to TRBD1. V trimming: 5 bases; J trimming: 10 bases; junction bases outside the gene matches: 10. The CDR3 consists of 14 residues. Germline V gene lookup returns CDR1 MNHNS and CDR2 SASEGT. CDR3: CASSFGQGPAPQHF. The CDR3 region has the DNA TGTGCCAGCAGTTTCGGACAGGGACCGGCCCCCCAGCATTTT.

The chain recombines TRBV19 with TRBJ1-2; TRBD1 aligns across 8 bases. The germline CDR1 and CDR2 sequences are LNHDA and SQIVND (reference sequence). Losses at the gene ends were 7 bases for V and 7 bases for J; bases not matched to a gene: 14. This CDR3 has 15 amino acids. The CDR3 spells CASTPGTGALIGYTF. For the CDR3, the DNA is TGTGCCAGTACCCCCGGGACAGGTGCCTTGATTGGCTACACCTTC.

This rearrangement joins TRBV10-3 to TRBJ2-1, with 7 bases lining up with TRBD1. CDR1 is ENHRY and CDR2 is SYGVKD in the germline V gene. The CDR3 covers 14 residues. CDR3 residues: CGTQGVLSYNEQFF. Written as DNA, the CDR3 is TGTGGAACGCAGGGGGTACTCTCCTACAATGAGCAGTTCTTC.

The chain is built from TRBV4-1 and TRBJ2-1; D is ambiguous. The CDR3 extends over 13 amino acids. Trimming cost V 1 base and J 7 bases, with 8 bases left between them. CDR1 and CDR2 (germline): MGHRA, YSYEKL. The CDR3 sequence is CASSQVANNEQFF. CDR3 in DNA: TGCGCCAGCAGCCAAGTGGCCAATAATGAGCAGTTCTTC.